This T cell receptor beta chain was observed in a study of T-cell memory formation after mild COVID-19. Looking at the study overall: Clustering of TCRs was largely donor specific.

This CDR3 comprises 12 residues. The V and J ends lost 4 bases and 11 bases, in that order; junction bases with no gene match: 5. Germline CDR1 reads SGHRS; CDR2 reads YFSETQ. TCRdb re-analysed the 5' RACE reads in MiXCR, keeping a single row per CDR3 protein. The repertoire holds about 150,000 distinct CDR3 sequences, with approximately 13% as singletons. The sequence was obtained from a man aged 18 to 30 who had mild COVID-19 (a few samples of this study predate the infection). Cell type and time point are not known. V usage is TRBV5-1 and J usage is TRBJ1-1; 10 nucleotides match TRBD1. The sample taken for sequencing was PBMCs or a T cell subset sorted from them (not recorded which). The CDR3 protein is CASSLGTGDAFF. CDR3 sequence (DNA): TGCGCCAGCAGCCTTGGGACAGGGGACGCTTTCTTT.